This T cell receptor (beta chain) was recorded in a study of glioma-infiltrating T cells. This clonotype appeared many times. The antigen is not known. The ends were cut back, 0 bases at V and 1 base at J, with 15 bases in the middle. From germline, CDR1 is DFQATT and CDR2 SNEGSKA (reference sequence). CDR3 length: 16 amino acids. Study-wide points: Only very few CDR3 sequences appeared in both tissue and blood. Gliomas, especially low-grade, showed above-expected tissue-blood divergence; non-neoplastic patients showed below.

Using RNA template, CDR3s of TCR alpha and beta were amplified with iRepertoire arm-PCR. For one-step reverse transcription and amplification, roughly 100-400 ng of tissue mRNA or PBMC total RNA was used. TCRdb called the multiplex PCR reads again in MiXCR, with one record for every CDR3 protein. The sample carries under 130,000 distinct CDR3 sequences, less than 30% recorded once. This clonotype was sampled from a human donor with low-grade glioma or glioblastoma, undergoing nonglioma brain surgery, or in good health (not recorded which). V is TRBV20-1 and J is TRBJ1-1; D call uncertain. Specimen: glioma tissue, nonneoplastic brain tissue, or PBMCs (not recorded which). CDR3 residues: CSARDNHRSRNTEAFF. DNA for the CDR3: TGCAGTGCTAGAGATAATCACCGCAGCCGGAACACTGAAGCTTTCTTT.